These 22 T cell receptor beta chains share one sample of origin, sequenced in a study of cytomegalovirus exposure and HLA in healthy donors. Method: immunoSEQ multiplex PCR; TCRdb's copy keeps in-frame clones and lacks some. The sample lists some 270,000 clones; approximately 83% were seen once. The sample taken for sequencing was PBMCs. The receptors stem from a woman aged 18-30 years in good health and CMV-seronegative.

The rearrangement joins TRBV28 to TRBJ1-2; D may be TRBD1 (5 bases). V lost 2 bases and J lost 6, with 16 bases in between. In germline, CDR1 is MDHEN, CDR2 SYDVKM. This CDR3 has 15 residues. CDR3 bases: TGTGCCAGCAGTTTAAGTCCAGGGCAGTCGGATGGCTACACCTTC. Protein: CASSLSPGQSDGYTF.

The V call is TRBV5-4, the J call TRBJ2-3; TRBD2 might be the D (6 bases). Germline CDR1 and CDR2: SGHNT and YYREEE (reference sequence). V was cut by 4 bases and J by 4 bases, with 16 bases left in between. The length of the CDR3 is 15 residues. The CDR3 sequence is CASSPVWEVADTQYF. CDR3 in DNA: TGTGCCAGCAGCCCGGTGTGGGAGGTTGCAGATACGCAGTATTTT.

This clone was seen just once. The chain joins TRBV9 to TRBJ2-1; 10 nucleotides align to TRBD2. The CDR3 consists of 17 residues. V gave up 0 bases and J gave up 4 bases; unmatched junction bases: 7. Germline lookup yields CDR1 SGDLS and CDR2 YYNGEE. The CDR3 DNA reads TGTGCCAGCAGCGTAGGGGTTAGCGGGAGGCCATACAATGAGCAGTTCTTC. Translating it yields CASSVGVSGRPYNEQFF.

This rearrangement joins TRBV27 to TRBJ1-1; the match to TRBD1 covers 7 bases. Per germline, CDR1 MNHEY and CDR2 SMNVEV (reference sequence). This CDR3 has 14 residues. V lost 4 bases to trimming and J lost 4 bases; unmatched junction nucleotides: 6. The CDR3, as DNA: TGTGCCAGCAGTTCTTCAGGGGGGTTCACTGAAGCTTTCTTT. Its translation is CASSSSGGFTEAFF.

This chain connects TRBV5-8 to TRBJ1-4, with D perhaps TRBD1 (5 bases). Germline loops: CDR1 SGHTS, CDR2 YDEGEE. Trimming took 0 bases from V and 7 from J, leaving 13 bases between them. CDR3 size: 15 residues. The CDR3 here is CASSLVRGSREKLFF. In nucleotides, the CDR3 is TGTGCCAGCAGCTTGGTGCGGGGCAGCCGTGAAAAACTGTTTTTT.

The chain recombines TRBV11-2 with TRBJ1-2; D is unresolved. Germline V CDR1 and CDR2: SGHAT, FQNNGV. This CDR3 comprises 15 residues. V was trimmed by 1 base and J by 4 bases, leaving 13 bases between them. The CDR3 reads CASSLGKRRGYGYTF. Written as DNA, the CDR3 is TGTGCCAGCAGCTTAGGAAAGCGACGGGGCTATGGCTACACCTTC.

The rearrangement joins TRBV5-6 to TRBJ2-1; D perhaps matches TRBD2 (5 bases). V shed 6 bases and J shed 7 bases, with 11 bases lying between them. The CDR3 length is 12 residues. Germline V gives CDR1 SGHDT, CDR2 YYEEEE. The CDR3 DNA follows: TGTGCCAGCAACCACCTAGCAAATGAGCAGTTCTTC. It is translated as CASNHLANEQFF.

The chain combines TRBV9 with TRBJ1-4, with a tentative D call TRBD1 (6 bases). CDR3 size: 17 residues. Germline-derived CDR1 and CDR2 are SGDLS and YYNGEE. Trimming took 0 bases from V and 3 from J, leaving 15 bases between them. The DNA of the CDR3 is TGTGCCAGCAGCGTAGCTCAGGGGTGGACACCTAATGAAAAACTGTTTTTT. It is translated as CASSVAQGWTPNEKLFF.

J is TRBJ1-1 and V is TRBV6-6; 9 nucleotides match TRBD1. CDR1 is MNHNY, CDR2 SVGAGI, per germline (reference sequence). The ends lost 5 bases at V and 3 bases at J; junction bases unmatched: 7. This CDR3 has 15 residues. CDR3 DNA: TGTGCCAGCAGTCCCCCGGGACAGGGTTACACTGAAGCTTTCTTT. Protein sequence: CASSPPGQGYTEAFF.

This chain links TRBV11-2 with TRBJ1-3, with D tentatively TRBD1 (5 bases). CDR1 and CDR2 from the germline V gene are SGHAT and FQNNGV. This CDR3 is 15 amino acids long. V was cut by 0 bases and J by 12 bases, with 18 bases left in between. CDR3 bases: TGTGCCAGCAGCTTAGATTCAGGGACTAGAACGAACATATATTTT. Translation gives CASSLDSGTRTNIYF.

The CDR3 DNA reads TGTGCCAGCACCCGGACAGCCATGAACACTGAAGCTTTCTTT. This gives the protein CASTRTAMNTEAFF. The chain uses TRBV11-3 and TRBJ1-1, with D perhaps TRBD1 (6 bases). Looked up from germline, CDR1 is SGHNT and CDR2 is YENEEA. This CDR3 is built from 14 residues. Between the trimmed V and J ends, which lost 7 bases and 0 bases, there was a span of 12 bases.

In regard to this clone: Relative to the germline gene, one junction end is altered; a read error may explain this. The J gene is TRBJ1-5, the V gene TRBV6-7; D gene uncertain. TRBV6-7 is flagged as an ORF with uncertain function. This CDR3 has 10 residues. CDR3 in amino acids: CASSKQPQHF. The CDR3 DNA reads TGTGCCAGCAGCAAACAGCCCCAGCATTTT.

This clone turned up a few times. The sample carries other DNA sequences with the same CDR3. V and J are TRBV6-5 and TRBJ1-2, with no clear D. The CDR3 totals 14 residues. Germline V gene lookup returns CDR1 MNHEY and CDR2 SVGAGI. Between the trimmed V and J ends, which lost 0 bases and 4 bases, there was a span of 9 bases. The CDR3 sequence: CASSYSAGGYGYTF. The CDR3 DNA sequence: TGTGCCAGCAGTTACTCCGCGGGAGGCTATGGCTACACCTTC.

The CDR3 protein is CASSFFPRQGNSNQPQHF. CDR3 sequence (DNA): TGCGCCAGCAGCTTTTTCCCTAGACAGGGAAATAGCAATCAGCCCCAGCATTTT. This chain uses TRBV5-1 with TRBJ1-5; 7 bases align to TRBD1. With V trimmed by 2 bases and J by 0 bases, 11 bases remained unmatched. Germline CDR1 is SGHRS and CDR2 is YFSETQ. This CDR3 has 18 amino acids.

The rearrangement uses TRBV19 and TRBJ2-7; possible D gene TRBD1, 6 bases. This CDR3 is built from 14 residues. The germline V and J ends were trimmed by 2 bases and 1 base, with 9 bases remaining between them. The germline CDR1 and CDR2 sequences are LNHDA and SQIVND (reference sequence). CDR3 nucleotides: TGTGCCAGTAGTATACAGGGGCCATCCTACGAGCAGTACTTC. Translation gives CASSIQGPSYEQYF.

V usage is TRBV6-5 and J usage is TRBJ1-4, with 7 bases that match TRBD1. CDR3 size: 16 residues. Germline values: CDR1 MNHEY, CDR2 SVGAGI. The trim removed 2 bases at V and 0 bases at J, leaving 3 bases unmatched. The DNA of the CDR3 is TGTGCCAGCAGTTACCAAACAGGGGCAACTAATGAAAAACTGTTTTTT. This translates into CASSYQTGATNEKLFF.

The rearrangement links TRBV11-3 to TRBJ2-1; D gene unclear. Germline CDR1 is SGHNT and CDR2 is YENEEA. V was trimmed by 0 bases and J by 8 bases, leaving 2 bases between them. The CDR3 runs to 11 residues. CDR3 bases: TGTGCCAGCAGCTTAGACTATGAGCAGTTCTTC. Its protein is CASSLDYEQFF.

The V and J genes are TRBV5-6 and TRBJ2-5; TRBD2 matches at 11 bases. V lost 4 bases, J lost 5 bases, and 7 bases stayed unmatched. Germline CDR1 reads SGHDT; CDR2 reads YYEEEE. The CDR3 spans 15 residues. Here the CDR3 reads CASSRTLAGGETQYF. The CDR3, as DNA: TGTGCCAGCAGCCGAACGCTAGCGGGAGGTGAGACCCAGTACTTC. Filled out from reference TRBV5-6 and TRBJ2-5, the complete variable domain reads DAGVTQSPTHLIKTRGQQVTLRCSPKSGHDTVSWYQQALGQGPQFIFQYYEEEERQRGNFPDRFSGHQFPNYSSELNVNALLLGDSALYLCASSRTLAGGETQYFGPGTRLLVL.

The rearrangement uses TRBV6-5 and TRBJ1-5; no definite D call. This CDR3 contains 13 residues. Trimming stripped 5 bases from V and 5 bases from J, with 10 bases between. From germline, CDR1 is MNHEY and CDR2 SVGAGI. This CDR3 is CASSTHGDQPQHF. CDR3 bases: TGTGCCAGCAGTACCCACGGGGATCAGCCCCAGCATTTT.

A remark on this clone: A read error may account for a junction end that differs from germline. The rearrangement links TRBV7-7 to TRBJ2-5; the match to TRBD1 covers 12 bases. Germline-derived CDR1 and CDR2 are SSHAT and FNYEAQ (reference sequence). The CDR3 runs to 17 residues. Here the CDR3 reads CASSLEGPGTGGATQYF. The CDR3 DNA is TGTGCTAGCAGCTTAGAGGGTCCCGGGACAGGGGGCGCGACCCAGTACTTC.

The DNA for the CDR3 is TGTGCCAGCTCGTCCACCGGGACAGGGGGCTACGAGCAGTACTTC. Its protein product is CASSSTGTGGYEQYF. The rearrangement uses TRBV18 and TRBJ2-7; 11 bases map to TRBD1. With 6 bases clipped from V and 3 bases from J, the junction kept 7 bases outside the gene matches. Germline V lookup: CDR1 KGHSH, CDR2 LQKENI. This CDR3 has 15 amino acids.

A note on this clone: This CDR3 is also generated by other DNA sequences in the sample. The rearrangement uses TRBV6-1 and TRBJ1-1; 10 bases map to TRBD1. J was trimmed by 5 bases and V by 6 bases; bases with no gene match: 3. In germline, CDR1 is MNHNS, CDR2 SASEGT. The length of the CDR3 is 13 residues. DNA for the CDR3: TGTGCCAGCAGCGACAGGGGGCGAACTGAAGCTTTCTTT. As protein: CASSDRGRTEAFF.